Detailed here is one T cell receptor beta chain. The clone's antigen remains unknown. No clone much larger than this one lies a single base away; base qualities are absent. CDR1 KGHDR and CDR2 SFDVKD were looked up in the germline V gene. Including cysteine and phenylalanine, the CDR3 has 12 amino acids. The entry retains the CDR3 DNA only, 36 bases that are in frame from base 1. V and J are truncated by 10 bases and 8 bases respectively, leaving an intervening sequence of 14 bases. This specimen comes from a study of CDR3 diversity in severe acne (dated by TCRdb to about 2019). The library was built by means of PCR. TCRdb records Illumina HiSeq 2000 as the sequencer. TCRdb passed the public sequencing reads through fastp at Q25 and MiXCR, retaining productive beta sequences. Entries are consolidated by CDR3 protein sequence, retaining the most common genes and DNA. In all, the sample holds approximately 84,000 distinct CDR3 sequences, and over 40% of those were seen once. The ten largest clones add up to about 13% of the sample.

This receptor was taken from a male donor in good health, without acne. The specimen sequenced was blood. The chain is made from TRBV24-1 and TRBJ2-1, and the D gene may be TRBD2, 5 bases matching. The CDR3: CATRGMVDEQFF. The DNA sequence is TGTGCCACGAGAGGGATGGTGGATGAGCAGTTCTTC.